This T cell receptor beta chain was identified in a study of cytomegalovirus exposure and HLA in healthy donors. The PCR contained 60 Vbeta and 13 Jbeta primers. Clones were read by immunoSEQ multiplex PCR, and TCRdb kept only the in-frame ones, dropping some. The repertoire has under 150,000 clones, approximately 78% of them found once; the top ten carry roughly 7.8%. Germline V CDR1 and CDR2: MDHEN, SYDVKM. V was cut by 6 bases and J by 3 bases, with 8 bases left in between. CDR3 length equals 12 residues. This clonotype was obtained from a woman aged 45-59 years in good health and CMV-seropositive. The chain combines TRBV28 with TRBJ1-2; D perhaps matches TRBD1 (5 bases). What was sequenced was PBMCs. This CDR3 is CASSGQDYGYTF. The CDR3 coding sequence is TGTGCCAGCAGCGGACAAGACTATGGCTACACCTTC.